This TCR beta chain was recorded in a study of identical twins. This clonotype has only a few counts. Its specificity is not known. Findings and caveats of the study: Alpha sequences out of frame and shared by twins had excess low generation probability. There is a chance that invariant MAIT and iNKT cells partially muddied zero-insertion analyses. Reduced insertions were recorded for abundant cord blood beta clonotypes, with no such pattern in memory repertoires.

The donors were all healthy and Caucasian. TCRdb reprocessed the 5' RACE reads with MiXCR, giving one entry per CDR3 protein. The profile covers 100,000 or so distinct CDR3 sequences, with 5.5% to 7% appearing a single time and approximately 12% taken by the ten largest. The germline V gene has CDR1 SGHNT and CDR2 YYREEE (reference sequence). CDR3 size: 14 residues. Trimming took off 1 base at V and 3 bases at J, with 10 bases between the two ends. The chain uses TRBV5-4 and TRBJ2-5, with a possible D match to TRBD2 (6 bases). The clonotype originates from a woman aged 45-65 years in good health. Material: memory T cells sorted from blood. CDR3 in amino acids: CASSLFAGKETQYF. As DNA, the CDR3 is TGTGCCAGCAGCTTGTTTGCGGGGAAAGAGACCCAGTACTTC.